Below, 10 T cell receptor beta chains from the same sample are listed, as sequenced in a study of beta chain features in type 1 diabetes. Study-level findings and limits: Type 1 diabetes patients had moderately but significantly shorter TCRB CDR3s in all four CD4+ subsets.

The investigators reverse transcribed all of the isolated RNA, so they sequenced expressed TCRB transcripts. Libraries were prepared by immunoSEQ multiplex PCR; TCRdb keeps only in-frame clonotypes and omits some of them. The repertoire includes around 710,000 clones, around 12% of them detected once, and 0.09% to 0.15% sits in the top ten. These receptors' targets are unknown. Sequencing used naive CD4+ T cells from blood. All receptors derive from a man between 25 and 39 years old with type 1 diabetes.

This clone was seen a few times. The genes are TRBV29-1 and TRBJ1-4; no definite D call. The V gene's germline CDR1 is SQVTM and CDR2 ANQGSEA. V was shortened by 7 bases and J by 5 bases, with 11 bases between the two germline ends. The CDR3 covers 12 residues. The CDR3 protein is CSAMPANEKLFF. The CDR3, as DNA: TGCAGCGCGATGCCCGCAAATGAAAAACTGTTTTTT.

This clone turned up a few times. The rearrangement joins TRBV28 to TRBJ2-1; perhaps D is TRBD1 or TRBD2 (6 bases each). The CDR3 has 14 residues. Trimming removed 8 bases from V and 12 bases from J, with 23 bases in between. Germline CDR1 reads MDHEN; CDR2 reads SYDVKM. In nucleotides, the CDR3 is TGTGCCAGCCGTTGGGGTGGGGGGCCCTATCGGCAGTTCTTC. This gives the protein CASRWGGGPYRQFF. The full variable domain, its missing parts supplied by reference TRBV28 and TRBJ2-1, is DVKVTQSSRYLVKRTGEKVFLECVQDMDHENMFWYRQDPGLGLRLIYFSYDVKMKEKGDIPEGYSVSREKKERFSLILESASTNQTSMYLCASRWGGGPYRQFFGPGTRLTVL.

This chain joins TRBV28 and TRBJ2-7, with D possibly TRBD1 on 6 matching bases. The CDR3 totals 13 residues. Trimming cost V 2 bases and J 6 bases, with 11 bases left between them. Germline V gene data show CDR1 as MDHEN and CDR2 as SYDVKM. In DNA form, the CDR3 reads TGTGCCAGCAGTTTACTAGGACAGACCGAGCAGTACTTC. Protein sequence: CASSLLGQTEQYF.

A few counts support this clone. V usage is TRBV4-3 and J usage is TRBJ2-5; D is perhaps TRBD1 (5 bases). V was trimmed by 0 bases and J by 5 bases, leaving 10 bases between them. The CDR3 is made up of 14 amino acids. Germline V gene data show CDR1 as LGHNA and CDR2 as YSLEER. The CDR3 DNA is TGCGCCAGCAGCCAAGAAGGGGCGAGGGAGACCCAGTACTTC. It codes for CASSQEGARETQYF.

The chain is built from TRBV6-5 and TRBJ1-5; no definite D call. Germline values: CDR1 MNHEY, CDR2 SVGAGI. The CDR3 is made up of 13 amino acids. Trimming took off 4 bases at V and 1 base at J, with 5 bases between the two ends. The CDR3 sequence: CASSWASNQPQHF. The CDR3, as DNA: TGTGCCAGCAGTTGGGCAAGCAATCAGCCCCAGCATTTT.

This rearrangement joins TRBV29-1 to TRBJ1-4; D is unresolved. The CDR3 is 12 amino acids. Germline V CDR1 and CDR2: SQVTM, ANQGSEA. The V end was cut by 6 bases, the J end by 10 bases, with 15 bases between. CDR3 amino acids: CSVDDRAGKLFF. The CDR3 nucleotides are TGCAGCGTCGACGACCGGGCCGGAAAACTGTTTTTT. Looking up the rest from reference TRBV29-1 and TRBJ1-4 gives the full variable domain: SAVISQKPSRDICQRGTSLTIQCQVDSQVTMMFWYRQQPGQSLTLIATANQGSEATYESGFVIDKFPISRPNLTFSTLTVSNMSPEDSSIYLCSVDDRAGKLFFGSGTQLSVL.

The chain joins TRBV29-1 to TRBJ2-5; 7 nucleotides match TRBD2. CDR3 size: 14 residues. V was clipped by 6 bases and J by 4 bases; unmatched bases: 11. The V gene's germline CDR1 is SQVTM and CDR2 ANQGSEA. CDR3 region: CSVGAASGGETQYF. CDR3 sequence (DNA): TGCAGCGTCGGCGCAGCTAGCGGTGGAGAGACCCAGTACTTC.

The CDR3 loop is CASSAGLVLNEQFF. CDR3 nucleotides: TGCGCCAGCAGCGCGGGACTAGTACTCAATGAGCAGTTCTTC. The V call is TRBV5-1, the J call TRBJ2-1; TRBD2 agrees at 8 bases. Looked up from germline, CDR1 is SGHRS and CDR2 is YFSETQ. After removal of 4 bases from V and 6 bases from J, the junction contained 6 bases not matched to a gene. CDR3 length: 14 amino acids.

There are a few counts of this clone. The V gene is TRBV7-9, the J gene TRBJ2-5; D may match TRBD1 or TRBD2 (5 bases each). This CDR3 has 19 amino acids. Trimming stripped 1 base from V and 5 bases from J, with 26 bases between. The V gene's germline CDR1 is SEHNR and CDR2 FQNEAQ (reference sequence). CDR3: CASSLGLQTGGRSWETQYF. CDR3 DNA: TGTGCCAGCAGCTTAGGCCTGCAGACTGGGGGACGCAGTTGGGAGACCCAGTACTTC.

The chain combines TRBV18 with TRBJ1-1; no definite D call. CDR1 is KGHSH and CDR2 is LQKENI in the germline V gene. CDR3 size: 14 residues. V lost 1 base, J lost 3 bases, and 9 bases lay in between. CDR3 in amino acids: CASSPLRRHTEAFF. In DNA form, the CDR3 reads TGTGCCAGCTCACCACTGAGAAGGCACACTGAAGCTTTCTTT.